Below, 30 T cell receptor beta chains from the same sample are listed, as sequenced in a study of CD8+CD57+ T cells in acquired aplastic anemia. Profiling that covered TCR beta VDJ and CDR3 relied on genomic DNA as its template. TCRdb reanalysed the reads using MiXCR and keeps one entry per CDR3 protein. The data hold 400,000 to 500,000 distinct CDR3 sequences, with about 70% observed a single time. Sequencing was carried out using sorted CD4+, CD8+, or CD8+CD57+ T cells (not recorded which) from PBMCs. These receptors all come from a human donor in good health, serving as a control.

This rearrangement joins TRBV12-3 or TRBV12-4 to TRBJ2-2, with D perhaps TRBD1 (6 bases). Trimming took off 7 bases at V and 0 bases at J, with 24 bases between the two ends. CDR3 length: 19 amino acids. CDR3 sequence reads: CASNPFQGRKGSNTGELFF. The CDR3 bases are TGTGCCAGCAATCCTTTCCAGGGGAGAAAAGGGTCGAACACCGGGGAGCTGTTTTTT.

The V gene is TRBV5-5, the J gene TRBJ1-5; D gene unclear. CDR3 length: 18 residues. Trimming cost V 4 bases and J 0 bases, with 20 bases left between them. From germline, CDR1 is SGHKS and CDR2 YYEKEE (reference sequence). The CDR3 sequence: CASSRESVVGNSNQPQHF. The DNA of the CDR3 is TGTGCCAGCAGCCGGGAGAGCGTTGTTGGGAATAGCAATCAGCCCCAGCATTTT.

This clonotype has ten or more counts. V and J are TRBV5-8 and TRBJ1-1; TRBD1 agrees at 7 bases. The V gene end was trimmed by 7 bases and the J gene end by 1 base; junction bases not matched to a gene: 7. The CDR3 has 14 residues. From germline, CDR1 is SGHTS and CDR2 YDEGEE. The CDR3 reads CASLTGYRNTEAFF. The CDR3 bases are TGTGCCAGCTTGACAGGGTATCGGAACACTGAAGCTTTCTTT.

The chain employs TRBV4-1 and TRBJ1-1; TRBD1 matches at 8 bases. The trim removed 6 bases at V and 0 bases at J, leaving 3 bases unmatched. The CDR3 is 14 residues long. Germline V gives CDR1 MGHRA, CDR2 YSYEKL. Here the CDR3 DNA reads TGCGCCAGCAGTCCCAGGGGGCTGAACACTGAAGCTTTCTTT. This sequence encodes CASSPRGLNTEAFF.

The table lists this clonotype with a count of one. CDR3: CASSLWPDQETQYF. The CDR3 nucleotides read TGTGCCAGCAGCTTATGGCCAGACCAAGAGACCCAGTACTTC. The chain is built from TRBV11-2 and TRBJ2-5, with no clear D. CDR1 SGHAT and CDR2 FQNNGV come from the germline V gene. The CDR3 has 14 residues. V lost 2 bases, J lost 0 bases, and 7 bases lay in between.

This clonotype has more than one count but fewer than ten. Given a much more abundant clone one base away, this may be a read error. The CDR3 does not close with the conserved phenylalanine or tryptophan, likely indicating a read error. The genes are TRBV2 and TRBJ2-3; 11 bases fit TRBD2. Germline assignment: CDR1 SNHLY and CDR2 FYNNEI. The V and J ends lost 4 bases and 1 base, in that order; junction bases with no gene match: 1. The length of the CDR3 is 15 residues. CDR3 nucleotide sequence: TGTGCCAGCAGTGTACTAGCGGGGGGCACAGATACGCAGTATCTT. Translated: CASSVLAGGTDTQYL.

This sequence joins TRBV9 and TRBJ2-5; the D is unclear. The CDR3 runs 14 residues. The germline gives CDR1 SGDLS, CDR2 YYNGEE. Trimming stripped 4 bases from V and 14 bases from J, with 24 bases between. This chain's CDR3 is CASSPNTDTRYFYF. CDR3 coding DNA: TGTGCCAGCAGCCCGAACACAGATACGCGGTATTTTTACTTC.

The chain couples TRBV7-2 to TRBJ1-4; D is ambiguous. Trimming left V 6 bases short and J 2 bases short, with 13 bases between. Germline loops: CDR1 SGHTA, CDR2 FQGNSA. CDR3 length equals 15 residues. The CDR3 here is CASRPRCLTNEKLFF. The CDR3 DNA sequence: TGTGCCAGCAGACCACGGTGCCTTACTAATGAAAAACTGTTTTTT.

V is TRBV9 and J is TRBJ2-7; unclear D gene. The V end was cut by 7 bases, the J end by 5 bases, with 19 bases between. The CDR3 runs to 14 residues. Per germline, CDR1 SGDLS and CDR2 YYNGEE. Here the CDR3 reads CASRNVAALDEQYF. In nucleotides, the CDR3 is TGTGCCAGCCGCAACGTGGCGGCTCTCGACGAGCAGTACTTC.

The chain couples TRBV12-3 or TRBV12-4 to TRBJ2-7, with TRBD1 matching over 8 bases. V shed 3 bases and J 5 bases; nucleotides not matched to a gene: 9. The CDR3 totals 15 residues. The CDR3 bases are TGTGCCAGCAGTTTCTGGCAGGGGGCCATGGACGAGCAGTACTTC. Translation gives CASSFWQGAMDEQYF.

As regards this clonotype: Relative to the germline gene, one junction end is altered; a read error may explain this. The rearrangement uses TRBV5-1 and TRBJ1-1; D might be TRBD1 (5 bases). This CDR3 is built from 11 residues. Germline V gives CDR1 SGHRS, CDR2 YFSETQ. The CDR3 coding sequence is TGTGCCAGCAGCCCCGTCAGGGTAGGCTACTTT. It encodes CASSPVRVGYF.

This clonotype occurred once. This rearrangement joins TRBV20-1 to TRBJ1-1; D is possibly TRBD1 (6 bases). The V end was cut by 5 bases, the J end by 4 bases, with 17 bases between. In germline, CDR1 is DFQATT, CDR2 SNEGSKA (reference sequence). The length of the CDR3 is 14 residues. CDR3 coding DNA: TGCAGTGCTGACACCAGTAGAGGGGGCACTGAAGCTTTCTTT. Protein sequence: CSADTSRGGTEAFF.

This clonotype was counted many times. The chain joins TRBV30 to TRBJ2-7; 7 bases map to TRBD1. Germline trimming cut 1 base from V and 6 bases from J; bases unmatched to any gene: 6. Germline lookup yields CDR1 GTSNPN and CDR2 SVGIG (reference sequence). This CDR3 is 13 amino acids long. This chain's CDR3 is CAWSERQGSEQYF. DNA of the CDR3: TGTGCCTGGAGTGAGAGACAGGGATCCGAGCAGTACTTC.

As to this clonotype: The junction does not match germline at one end; this may be a read error. The chain couples TRBV7-2 to TRBJ1-1, with D uncertain. TRBJ1-5 explains the end of the DNA better; the J call may be wrong. This CDR3 spans 14 amino acids. CDR1 is SGHTA, CDR2 FQGNSA, per germline. The CDR3 region is CASSLAGGNQHQHF. The CDR3 DNA is TGTGCCAGCAGCTTAGCCGGTGGAAATCAGCACCAGCATTTT.

The chain couples TRBV20-1 to TRBJ2-1; D uncertain. V lost 5 bases, J lost 5 bases, and 16 bases lay in between. The CDR3 has 14 residues. Germline CDR1 reads DFQATT; CDR2 reads SNEGSKA (reference sequence). The CDR3 DNA reads as TGCAGTGCTTCTCACAAACGCACAGACAATGAGCAGTTCTTC. Translation gives CSASHKRTDNEQFF.

This clonotype appeared many times. This chain connects TRBV6-2 or TRBV6-3 to TRBJ2-1, with a possible D match to TRBD1 (6 bases). Germline CDR1 MNHEY, CDR2 SVGEGT. The ends were cut back, 7 bases at V and 9 bases at J, with 19 bases in the middle. The CDR3 length is 14 residues. Here the CDR3 DNA reads TGTGCCAGCAAAGGGGGACCACGAATAAGTGAGCAGTTCTTC. Amino acid sequence: CASKGGPRISEQFF.

In its sample, this clonotype was seen many times. CDR3 amino acids: CATKALGGGDATDTQYF. The CDR3, as DNA: TGTGCCACAAAAGCACTTGGCGGGGGGGATGCGACAGATACGCAGTATTTT. The chain recombines TRBV10-3 with TRBJ2-3; 9 bases map to TRBD2. Germline V gene sequence: CDR1 ENHRY, CDR2 SYGVKD. The CDR3 is made up of 17 amino acids. The junction had 17 bases not matched to a gene; V was cut back by 10 bases and J by 3 bases.

V is TRBV7-3 and J is TRBJ1-1; tentatively, D is TRBD1 (5 bases). The CDR3 totals 15 residues. Per germline, CDR1 SGHTA and CDR2 FQGTGA. With 1 base removed from V and 1 base from J, the gap between germline ends came to 10 bases. Here the CDR3 DNA reads TGTGCCAGCAGCTTAAACGCGGGGGAGAACACTGAAGCTTTCTTT. Translation: CASSLNAGENTEAFF. The entire variable domain, with the rest obtained from reference TRBV7-3 and TRBJ1-1, is as follows: GAGVSQTPSNKVTEKGKYVELRCDPISGHTALYWYRQSLGQGPEFLIYFQGTGAADDSGLPNDRFFAVRPEGSVSTLKIQRTERGDSAVYLCASSLNAGENTEAFFGQGTRLTVV.

This clonotype was found many times. The chain has TRBV6-6 and TRBJ2-5, with 9 bases lining up with TRBD2. This CDR3 has 15 residues. Trimming at V came to 5 bases and at J to 7 bases, leaving 11 bases not matched to a gene. Germline CDR1 MNHNY, CDR2 SVGAGI (reference sequence). The CDR3 nucleotides read TGTGCCAGCAGTGAAACTCTAGCGGGGCGAGGGACCCAGTACTTC. It encodes CASSETLAGRGTQYF.

This chain joins TRBV25-1 and TRBJ1-1, with TRBD1 matching 9 bases. The ends lost 1 base at V and 1 base at J; junction bases unmatched: 1. This CDR3 comprises 15 residues. CDR1 and CDR2 (germline): MGHDK, SYGVNS. The CDR3 region is CASSESGQGNTEAFF. The CDR3 DNA follows: TGTGCCAGCAGTGAATCGGGACAGGGGAACACTGAAGCTTTCTTT.

This clonotype was seen at least ten times. The chain is built from TRBV11-2 and TRBJ2-3, with TRBD2 matching over 7 bases. The CDR3 length is 15 residues. The germline V gene encodes CDR1 SGHAT and CDR2 FQNNGV. Unmatched junction bases numbered 7, after V lost 5 bases and J lost 2 bases. The CDR3 region is CASSQLGGSTDTQYF. CDR3 in DNA: TGTGCCAGCAGCCAACTCGGGGGGTCCACAGATACGCAGTATTTT.

This clonotype was counted ten times or more. As DNA, the CDR3 is TGTGCCAGCCTAACCGATTCTAACCCTAACCCACTGAATTCACCCCTCCACTTT. Translation: CASLTDSNPNPLNSPLHF. The chain has TRBV6-4 and TRBJ1-6; D call uncertain. This CDR3 comprises 18 residues. Trimming removed 8 bases at V and 7 bases at J, with 27 bases between. Germline values: CDR1 MRHNA, CDR2 SNTAGT.

To note about this clonotype: This CDR3 is missing its conserved last phenylalanine or tryptophan, likely due to a read error. The DNA is omitted, as the CDR3 cannot be located on it reliably, and the CDR3 follows TCRdb's listing. The V and J genes are TRBV14 and TRBJ1-6. CDR1 and CDR2 from the germline V gene are SGHDN and FVKESK. The CDR3 has 12 amino acids, counting both end residues. The CDR3 sequence: CASSFGNSTRHL.

The table lists this clonotype with many counts. V and J are TRBV5-6 and TRBJ1-2; 8 nucleotides align to TRBD1. The V segment lost 7 bases and the J segment 3 bases; nucleotides outside the gene matches: 5. This CDR3 is built from 13 residues. In germline, CDR1 is SGHDT, CDR2 YYEEEE. CDR3 in amino acids: CASRTTGDYGYTF. The CDR3 nucleotides are TGTGCCAGCCGAACGACAGGGGACTATGGCTACACCTTC. Drawing the rest from reference TRBV5-6 and TRBJ1-2, the complete variable domain is DAGVTQSPTHLIKTRGQQVTLRCSPKSGHDTVSWYQQALGQGPQFIFQYYEEEERQRGNFPDRFSGHQFPNYSSELNVNALLLGDSALYLCASRTTGDYGYTFGSGTRLTVV.

The chain is built from TRBV7-9 and TRBJ1-5, with D possibly TRBD1 on 6 matching bases. Germline loops: CDR1 SEHNR, CDR2 FQNEAQ (reference sequence). The CDR3 totals 15 residues. The V end lost 5 bases, the J end lost 4 bases, and 15 bases lay between the germline ends. CDR3 residues: CASSQDGQRNQPQHF. The CDR3 bases are TGTGCCAGCAGCCAAGATGGACAGAGGAATCAGCCCCAGCATTTT.

The chain combines TRBV7-9 with TRBJ1-2; 8 bases line up with TRBD1. Germline-derived CDR1 and CDR2 are SEHNR and FQNEAQ (reference sequence). This CDR3 has 13 residues. The junction had 5 bases not matched to a gene; V was cut back by 5 bases and J by 6 bases. The CDR3 spells CASSQGASNGYTF. CDR3 DNA: TGTGCCAGCAGCCAGGGGGCATCGAATGGCTACACCTTC.

As concerns this clonotype: One end of the junction is discordant with germline, which a read error may explain. The rearrangement joins TRBV7-2 to TRBJ2-5; TRBD1 aligns across 8 bases. The germline CDR1 and CDR2 sequences are SGHTA and FQGNSA. CDR3 length equals 15 residues. The CDR3 sequence: CATSREQGAQKTKYF. The DNA for the CDR3 is TGTGCCACCAGCAGAGAGCAGGGGGCGCAAAAGACCAAATACTTC.

The V call is TRBV7-9, the J call TRBJ2-2; possible D gene TRBD2, 6 bases. Trimming removed 5 bases from V and 2 bases from J, with 12 bases in between. Germline assignment: CDR1 SEHNR and CDR2 FQNEAQ (reference sequence). The CDR3 extends over 15 amino acids. CDR3 in amino acids: CASSKRRGNTGELFF. In DNA form, the CDR3 reads TGTGCCAGCAGCAAGAGGCGGGGAAACACCGGGGAGCTGTTTTTT. The variable domain in full, with the rest retrieved from reference TRBV7-9 and TRBJ2-2, is DTGVSQNPRHKITKRGQNVTFRCDPISEHNRLYWYRQTLGQGPEFLTYFQNEAQLEKSRLLSDRFSAERPKGSFSTLEIQRTEQGDSAMYLCASSKRRGNTGELFFGEGSRLTVL.

The CDR3 coding sequence is TGTGCCAGCAGCTCACATGGGGAACTGGACAGTGGGGAGTACTTC. This codes for CASSSHGELDSGEYF. This chain uses TRBV7-3 with TRBJ2-7, with a possible D match to TRBD1 (6 bases). The germline gives CDR1 SGHTA, CDR2 FQGTGA. This CDR3 contains 15 residues. Trimming left V 4 bases short and J 11 bases short, with 24 bases between.

The chain links TRBV7-9 to TRBJ1-5; D call uncertain. This CDR3 is 14 amino acids long. Trimming cost V 5 bases and J 2 bases, with 10 bases left between them. Germline V gene sequence: CDR1 SEHNR, CDR2 FQNEAQ (reference sequence). The CDR3 DNA reads TGTGCCAGCAGCATAACTGGGCGCAATCAGCCCCAGCATTTT. The encoded protein is CASSITGRNQPQHF.